A selection of T cell receptor beta chains follows, all from one sample in a study of identifying expanded T cells in peripheral blood. Repertoires were generated with immunoSEQ multiplex PCR, while TCRdb's copy carries only in-frame clones and drops some. The table has over 45,000 clones, under 85% seen once. The sequencing input was blood. Receptor source: a person aged 18 to 70 in good health. The CDR3 runs from the conserved cysteine through the conserved F or W. The order of the fields is V gene, D gene, clone size, J gene, CDR3 DNA, CDR3 protein. The D gene is left open where the match is weak. The size field is filled for only some rows; it gives once, few, many or a size class.

TRBV2	-	once	TRBJ2-3	TGTGCCAGCATTGGATCCCCTTCGGGGGCCCCAGATACGCAGTATTTT	CASIGSPSGAPDTQYF
TRBV6-1	TRBD1	-	TRBJ1-2	TGTGCCAGCAGTACAGGGGCGAGAAACTATGGCTACACCTTC	CASSTGARNYGYTF
TRBV4-3	-	-	TRBJ2-7	TGCGCCAGCAGCCGAGCCGGACAGTCCTACGAGCAGTACTTC	CASSRAGQSYEQYF
TRBV29-1	-	-	TRBJ1-1	TGCAGCGCTGGACGAACGGGCACTGAAGCTTTCTTT	CSAGRTGTEAFF
TRBV18	-	-	TRBJ1-2	TGTGCCAGCTCACCAAGGGGATATGAACAGGGAAGTGGCGGCTACACCTTC	CASSPRGYEQGSGGYTF
TRBV7-8	TRBD2	-	TRBJ2-1	TGTGCCAGCAGCTTAGGGGGGACTAGCGGGGGCCCCATGAAGCAGTTCTTC	CASSLGGTSGGPMKQFF
TRBV11-2	TRBD1	few	TRBJ1-3	TGTGCCAGCAGCTTCGGGACAGTAGGAAACACCATATATTTT	CASSFGTVGNTIYF
TRBV7-9	-	-	TRBJ2-1	TGTGCCAGCAGCTCCCCGACAGGCTCCTACAATGAGCAGTTCTTC	CASSSPTGSYNEQFF
TRBV12-2	-	-	TRBJ2-7	TGTGCAAGTCGCTGGCTTCGTAGGCCCTTAGGAGAAGGGGCCTACGAGCAGTACTTC	CASRWLRRPLGEGAYEQYF
TRBV18	TRBD1	-	TRBJ2-7	TGTGCCAGCTCACCTGACAGGGTAGGAGCCTACGAGCAGTACTTC	CASSPDRVGAYEQYF
TRBV7-2	-	-	TRBJ2-7	TGTGCCAGCAGCCATCTAGCGGAGGGGGGCTACGAGCAGTACTTC	CASSHLAEGGYEQYF
TRBV9	-	-	TRBJ2-2	TGTGCCAGCAGCGTAGAGGCGGCAACAAACACCGGGGAGCTGTTTTTT	CASSVEAATNTGELFF
TRBV19	TRBD1	-	TRBJ1-2	TGTGCCAGTAGCGGGACAGGGGCCTATGGCTACACCTTC	CASSGTGAYGYTF
TRBV30	-	-	TRBJ2-3	TGTGCCTGGAGTGTAGGGCAGGGTGGATCAGATACGCAGTATTTT	CAWSVGQGGSDTQYF
TRBV9	TRBD1	-	TRBJ2-5	TGTGCCAGCAGCGAGGGACAGGGTATCCAAGAGACCCAGTACTTC	CASSEGQGIQETQYF
TRBV11-3	-	-	TRBJ2-7	TGTGCCAGCAGCACACTTGGGTACGAGCAGTACTTC	CASSTLGYEQYF
TRBV10-3	TRBD2	-	TRBJ2-1	TGTGCCATCAGTGAGTCGGGGGGGATTGAGCAGTTCTTC	CAISESGGIEQFF
TRBV6-5	-	-	TRBJ1-5	TGTGCCAGCAGAGCGACGGGGGGGAGCAATCAGCCCCAGCATTTT	CASRATGGSNQPQHF
TRBV14	TRBD2	few	TRBJ2-1	TGTGCCAGCAGCCCGCTTATAGCGGGAGCCCCTAGTGAGCAGTTCTTC	CASSPLIAGAPSEQFF
TRBV2	-	-	TRBJ2-5	TGTGCCAGCAGTGACCAACAAGAGACCCAGTACTTC	CASSDQQETQYF
TRBV27	-	-	TRBJ2-2	TGTGCCAGCAGTTTCACCGTTAACACCGGGGAGCTGTTTTTT	CASSFTVNTGELFF
TRBV12-5	-	-	TRBJ1-2	TGTGCTAGTGGTGTCTGGGGGGTTCGGAACTATGGCTACACCTTC	CASGVWGVRNYGYTF
TRBV9	TRBD1	few	TRBJ2-1	TGTGCCAGCAGCGCAGGACAGGGGTCAGTCAATGAGCAGTTCTTC	CASSAGQGSVNEQFF
TRBV12-5	-	-	TRBJ2-1	TGTGCTAGTGGCCGGGACTGGGTTTACAATGAGCAGTTCTTC	CASGRDWVYNEQFF
TRBV29-1	-	-	TRBJ2-5	TGCAGCGTTAAAGACAGGCCCCCTTCGGCGACCCAGTACTTC	CSVKDRPPSATQYF
TRBV5-4	TRBD1	few	TRBJ2-3	TGTGCCAGCAGCTTGCCCGGGACAGAGACAGATACGCAGTATTTT	CASSLPGTETDTQYF
TRBV25-1	TRBD1	-	TRBJ2-7	TGTGCCAGCACCGGGACAGGGAATTACGAGCAGTACTTC	CASTGTGNYEQYF
TRBV9	-	few	TRBJ2-3	TGTGCCAGCAGCGTTACAGCGTCTCTAAATACAGATACGCAGTATTTT	CASSVTASLNTDTQYF
TRBV10-3	TRBD1	-	TRBJ1-4	TGTGCCATCAGTGAGTCTACGGGACAGGGCGAAAAACTGTTTTTT	CAISESTGQGEKLFF